Each of the 30 T cell receptor beta chains below was sequenced from the same sample in a study of CD8 T cells in Susac syndrome. When the RNA was reverse transcribed, random hexamers were used with an input of roughly 0.5 to 1 ug. TCRdb itself ran the immunoSEQ multiplex PCR reads through MiXCR, one entry per CDR3 protein. The repertoire holds around 200,000 distinct CDR3 sequences, approximately 96% seen once, with around 0.093% in the top ten. Specimen: CD4+ T cells from PBMCs. The receptors stem from a human donor with multiple sclerosis.

This clonotype was detected only once. The chain couples TRBV14 to TRBJ2-2; possible D gene TRBD2, 6 bases. CDR1 SGHDN and CDR2 FVKESK come from the germline V gene. V shed 5 bases and J shed 5 bases, with 9 bases lying between them. The CDR3 is 13 amino acids. CDR3 protein: CASSVRGTGELFF. Here the CDR3 DNA reads TGTGCCAGCAGCGTGCGGGGTACCGGGGAGCTGTTTTTT.

This clonotype was recorded only once. The rearrangement joins TRBV20-1 to TRBJ2-3, with D possibly called TRBD1 or TRBD2 (6 bases each). Trimming cost V 6 bases and J 6 bases, with 10 bases left between them. Germline V gene sequence: CDR1 DFQATT, CDR2 SNEGSKA (reference sequence). The CDR3 runs to 11 residues. The chain's CDR3 is CSARRGDTQYF. As DNA, the CDR3 is TGCAGTGCAAGGAGGGGGGATACGCAGTATTTT.

The chain is built from TRBV20-1 and TRBJ1-3; the D is unclear. Trimming pared 5 bases from V and 0 bases from J, leaving 5 bases between. Germline V gives CDR1 DFQATT, CDR2 SNEGSKA (reference sequence). This CDR3 has 12 amino acids. The CDR3 spells CSASNSGNTIYF. In nucleotides, the CDR3 is TGCAGTGCTTCCAACTCTGGAAACACCATATATTTT.

Only one count was recorded for this clonotype. V gene TRBV7-3 combines with J gene TRBJ2-5; tentatively, D is TRBD2 (6 bases). CDR3 length: 16 amino acids. Per germline, CDR1 SGHTA and CDR2 FQGTGA. The ends were cut back, 2 bases at V and 7 bases at J, with 20 bases in the middle. Here the CDR3 reads CASSLGQGTGDATQYF. The CDR3 DNA is TGTGCCAGCAGCTTAGGGCAAGGGACGGGAGACGCGACCCAGTACTTC.

The V and J genes are TRBV12-3 or TRBV12-4 and TRBJ2-7, with D hard to call. This CDR3 comprises 13 residues. V was trimmed by 1 base and J by 5 bases, leaving 9 bases between them. CDR3 residues: CASSLVLTHEQYF. Here the CDR3 DNA reads TGTGCCAGCAGTTTAGTCCTCACCCACGAGCAGTACTTC.

In DNA, the CDR3 is TGTGCCAGCAGCGTAGCACGGGGACTAGCGGGGAATTCAGATACGCAGTATTTT. Amino acids: CASSVARGLAGNSDTQYF. This chain joins TRBV9 and TRBJ2-3; 13 bases line up with TRBD2. The CDR3 extends over 18 amino acids. V trimming: 0 bases; J trimming: 4 bases; junction bases outside the gene matches: 8. Germline V gene lookup returns CDR1 SGDLS and CDR2 YYNGEE.

This clonotype was picked up a small number of times. The V and J genes are TRBV14 and TRBJ1-1; no clear D gene. The CDR3 length is 13 residues. Trimming stripped 0 bases from V and 4 bases from J, with 6 bases between. Germline loops: CDR1 SGHDN, CDR2 FVKESK. The CDR3: CASSQERGTEAFF. CDR3 DNA sequence: TGTGCCAGCAGCCAAGAGCGGGGCACTGAAGCTTTCTTT. The full variable domain, in which reference TRBV14 and TRBJ1-1 provide the parts outside the CDR3, is EAGVTQFPSHSVIEKGQTVTLRCDPISGHDNLYWYRRVMGKEIKFLLHFVKESKQDESGMPNNRFLAERTGGTYSTLKVQPAELEDSGVYFCASSQERGTEAFFGQGTRLTVV.

The chain is built from TRBV3-1 and TRBJ1-2; D is perhaps TRBD1 (6 bases). Germline V gives CDR1 LGHDT, CDR2 YNNKEL (reference sequence). Trimming removed 4 bases at V and 4 bases at J, with 16 bases between. The length of the CDR3 is 15 residues. The CDR3 sequence is CASSRSQGIGYGYTF. The CDR3 DNA reads TGTGCCAGCAGCCGGAGCCAGGGGATTGGCTATGGCTACACCTTC.

The gene calls are TRBV4-2 and TRBJ1-4; a weak D match, TRBD1 (5 bases). Per germline, CDR1 LGHNA and CDR2 YNFKEQ. Between the trimmed V and J ends, which lost 0 bases and 1 base, there was a span of 9 bases. This CDR3 contains 16 residues. CDR3 sequence: CASSQDGRGTNEKLFF. The DNA of the CDR3 is TGTGCCAGCAGCCAAGATGGGAGGGGAACTAATGAAAAACTGTTTTTT.

The rearrangement joins TRBV6-4 to TRBJ2-7; TRBD1 or TRBD2 may be the D gene (6 bases each). CDR3 length equals 15 residues. The germline CDR1 and CDR2 sequences are MRHNA and SNTAGT. The V end lost 6 bases, the J end lost 2 bases, and 17 bases lay between the germline ends. The CDR3 sequence: CASSVGVGGPYEQYF. Here the CDR3 DNA reads TGTGCCAGCAGCGTAGGGGTTGGGGGGCCCTACGAGCAGTACTTC.

This chain joins TRBV7-3 and TRBJ2-7; 7 bases are a match to TRBD2. The CDR3 is 15 residues long. With 5 bases clipped from V and 2 bases from J, the junction kept 9 bases outside the gene matches. The germline V gene has CDR1 SGHTA and CDR2 FQGTGA. The CDR3 here is CASSPGASGPYEQYF. The CDR3 DNA sequence: TGTGCCAGCAGCCCCGGGGCTAGCGGACCCTACGAGCAGTACTTC. Looking up the rest from reference TRBV7-3 and TRBJ2-7 gives the full variable domain: GAGVSQTPSNKVTEKGKYVELRCDPISGHTALYWYRQSLGQGPEFLIYFQGTGAADDSGLPNDRFFAVRPEGSVSTLKIQRTERGDSAVYLCASSPGASGPYEQYFGPGTRLTVT.

The rearrangement uses TRBV29-1 and TRBJ1-1, with a tentative D call TRBD1 (5 bases). The length of the CDR3 is 12 residues. V was cut by 7 bases and J by 6 bases, with 15 bases left in between. Germline assignment: CDR1 SQVTM and CDR2 ANQGSEA. The CDR3 here is CSAGFLGAEAFF. The CDR3 coding sequence is TGCAGCGCCGGGTTCCTGGGGGCTGAAGCTTTCTTT.

The chain employs TRBV5-4 and TRBJ2-5; D perhaps matches TRBD2 (7 bases). The length of the CDR3 is 15 residues. Germline CDR1 reads SGHNT; CDR2 reads YYREEE (reference sequence). V was trimmed by 4 bases and J by 2 bases, leaving 15 bases between them. CDR3 in amino acids: CASSPRGGEQETQYF. CDR3 DNA: TGTGCCAGCAGCCCTAGGGGGGGGGAGCAAGAGACCCAGTACTTC.

The V and J genes are TRBV7-2 and TRBJ2-1; the D gene is possibly TRBD1 (6 bases). This CDR3 region has 15 residues. Trimming left V 5 bases short and J 6 bases short, with 17 bases between. Germline CDR1 reads SGHTA; CDR2 reads FQGNSA. In DNA, the CDR3 is TGTGCCAGCAGCGCGGACAGTTTGGACAGCAATGAGCAGTTCTTC. Translated: CASSADSLDSNEQFF.

The chain uses TRBV20-1 and TRBJ2-1, with D maybe TRBD2 (6 bases). Germline V gene lookup returns CDR1 DFQATT and CDR2 SNEGSKA (reference sequence). Trimming took off 2 bases at V and 2 bases at J, with 13 bases between the two ends. CDR3 length equals 15 residues. The CDR3 sequence is CSARIRGVTYNEQFF. In DNA form, the CDR3 reads TGCAGTGCTAGAATCCGCGGGGTCACCTACAATGAGCAGTTCTTC.

This chain links TRBV5-1 with TRBJ2-1, with 9 bases matching TRBD2. CDR1 is SGHRS, CDR2 YFSETQ, per germline. The CDR3 consists of 16 residues. V lost 4 bases, J lost 8 bases, and 13 bases stayed unmatched. The DNA of the CDR3 is TGCGCCAGCAGCCCTCCTCGTGGCGGGGGGGGTGATGAGCAGTTCTTC. Protein product: CASSPPRGGGGDEQFF.

V is TRBV20-1 and J is TRBJ2-3; possibly TRBD1 for D (5 bases). The germline CDR1 and CDR2 sequences are DFQATT and SNEGSKA (reference sequence). The CDR3 runs to 16 residues. Trimming pared 2 bases from V and 0 bases from J, leaving 15 bases between. CDR3 nucleotides: TGCAGTGCTAGACCCTACAGGCGCGACAGCACAGATACGCAGTATTTT. Translation: CSARPYRRDSTDTQYF.

V usage is TRBV5-1 and J usage is TRBJ1-2, with D unclear. V was trimmed by 0 bases and J by 4 bases, leaving 13 bases between them. The V gene's germline CDR1 is SGHRS and CDR2 YFSETQ. The CDR3 extends over 15 amino acids. This chain's CDR3 is CASSLETTKVYGYTF. In DNA form, the CDR3 reads TGCGCCAGCAGCTTGGAGACAACTAAGGTCTATGGCTACACCTTC.

The chain combines TRBV18 with TRBJ2-6; D is ambiguous. The CDR3 is made up of 20 amino acids. Germline V gene sequence: CDR1 KGHSH, CDR2 LQKENI. V lost 3 bases and J 0 bases, leaving 21 bases between the germline ends. CDR3 loop: CASSPAPGLILNSGANVLTF. CDR3 nucleotide sequence: TGTGCCAGCTCACCGGCCCCCGGTCTAATTCTGAACTCTGGGGCCAACGTCCTGACTTTC.

This chain links TRBV11-2 with TRBJ2-7, with D possibly TRBD2 on 7 matching bases. Per the germline V gene, CDR1 is SGHAT and CDR2 is FQNNGV. The CDR3 spans 13 residues. Trimming pared 6 bases from V and 6 bases from J, leaving 15 bases between. The CDR3 region has the DNA TGTGCCAGCAGGAGACTGGGAGGGGGCGAGCAGTACTTC. Its protein product is CASRRLGGGEQYF.

This clonotype was seen only a few times. This chain joins TRBV30 and TRBJ1-2; TRBD1 agrees at 7 bases. The CDR3 covers 15 residues. V was clipped by 4 bases and J by 4 bases; unmatched bases: 12. Germline-derived CDR1 and CDR2 are GTSNPN and SVGIG (reference sequence). The CDR3 region has the DNA TGTGCCTGGAAGCCGGGACAGACTTATAGCTATGGCTACACCTTC. This gives the protein CAWKPGQTYSYGYTF.

This clonotype appeared once. The V gene is TRBV30, the J gene TRBJ2-3; 10 bases line up with TRBD2. Germline assignment: CDR1 GTSNPN and CDR2 SVGIG (reference sequence). The trim removed 4 bases at V and 2 bases at J, leaving 6 bases unmatched. The CDR3 loop spans 15 amino acids. In nucleotides, the CDR3 is TGTGCCTGGATCCCTCTAGCGGGGGACACAGATACGCAGTATTTT. Its translation: CAWIPLAGDTDTQYF.

This rearrangement joins TRBV6-2 or TRBV6-3 to TRBJ1-1; TRBD1 aligns across 7 bases. V trimming: 7 bases; J trimming: 1 base; junction bases outside the gene matches: 6. CDR3 length: 14 residues. The germline CDR1 and CDR2 sequences are MNHEY and SVGEGT. CDR3 bases: TGTGCCAGCATCCCGGGACAGAAGAACACTGAAGCTTTCTTT. This gives the protein CASIPGQKNTEAFF.

The J gene is TRBJ2-1, the V gene TRBV9; D not resolved. Germline CDR1 SGDLS, CDR2 YYNGEE. This CDR3 region has 16 residues. V shed 4 bases and J shed 4 bases, with 18 bases lying between them. CDR3 sequence: CASSSTRLPHYNEQFF. DNA for the CDR3: TGTGCCAGCAGCTCTACCCGTCTGCCCCATTACAATGAGCAGTTCTTC. Filled out from reference TRBV9 and TRBJ2-1, the complete variable domain reads DSGVTQTPKHLITATGQRVTLRCSPRSGDLSVYWYQQSLDQGLQFLIQYYNGEERAKGNILERFSAQQFPDLHSELNLSSLELGDSALYFCASSSTRLPHYNEQFFGPGTRLTVL.

The chain couples TRBV19 to TRBJ2-1; 14 nucleotides agree with TRBD2. The CDR3 extends over 15 amino acids. V gave up 5 bases and J gave up 11 bases; unmatched junction bases: 8. The germline V gene encodes CDR1 LNHDA and CDR2 SQIVND (reference sequence). The CDR3 region is CASSPGTSGGLKQFF. Here the CDR3 DNA reads TGTGCCAGTAGTCCCGGGACTAGCGGGGGCCTAAAGCAGTTCTTC.

V is TRBV30 and J is TRBJ1-1; D not certain. The germline V gene encodes CDR1 GTSNPN and CDR2 SVGIG (reference sequence). This CDR3 spans 15 amino acids. Deletions cut 1 base from V and 5 bases from J, with 17 bases between. CDR3 bases: TGTGCCTGGAGTGGACATGGTGGGATCGGGACTGAAGCTTTCTTT. This sequence encodes CAWSGHGGIGTEAFF.

The CDR3 protein is CASSQVFAATNEKLFF. In nucleotides, the CDR3 is TGTGCCAGCAGCCAAGTTTTTGCTGCAACTAATGAAAAACTGTTTTTT. This sequence joins TRBV4-2 and TRBJ1-4; D unresolved. The germline V gene encodes CDR1 LGHNA and CDR2 YNFKEQ. Trimming left V 1 base short and J 0 bases short, with 9 bases between. The CDR3 consists of 16 residues.

V and J are TRBV4-3 and TRBJ2-3; D gene ambiguous. V lost 0 bases, J lost 6 bases, and 10 bases lay in between. There are 14 residues in the CDR3. Germline CDR1 LGHNA, CDR2 YSLEER. DNA for the CDR3: TGCGCCAGCAGCCAAGAAAGCCCCCTTGATACGCAGTATTTT. Translating gives CASSQESPLDTQYF.

This chain connects TRBV14 to TRBJ2-7; D could derive from TRBD1 or TRBD2 (5 bases each). Germline V gene sequence: CDR1 SGHDN, CDR2 FVKESK. V lost 4 bases and J lost 2, with 12 bases in between. The CDR3 totals 14 residues. CDR3 amino acids: CASSLEGLPYEQYF. In DNA form, the CDR3 reads TGTGCCAGCAGCCTAGAGGGGCTACCCTACGAGCAGTACTTC.

The count of this clonotype is one. V is TRBV3-1 and J is TRBJ1-5; TRBD1 agrees at 7 bases. This CDR3 spans 17 amino acids. Trimming at V came to 4 bases and at J to 2 bases, leaving 11 bases not matched to a gene. CDR1 and CDR2 (germline): LGHDT, YNNKEL (reference sequence). The CDR3 sequence: CASSLGQVPRGNQPQHF. As DNA, the CDR3 is TGTGCCAGCAGCCTTGGACAGGTTCCGCGGGGCAATCAGCCCCAGCATTTT.